The source of this T cell receptor beta chain is a study of PD-L1 blockade in urothelial cancer. Across the study: In terms of prior chemotherapy, patients had received 0 to 3 regimens. Blood analysis was done at 3 weeks (second dose) and 6 weeks after treatment began.

Described time point: pretreatment peripheral blood. Metastatic or locally advanced urothelial carcinoma was present in the patients. As for this clone: Antigen: not known.

The CDR3 covers 13 residues. CDR1 and CDR2 (germline): SGHDN, FVKESK. Trimming cost V 2 bases and J 6 bases, with 9 bases left between them. Overall study findings and caveats: For durable-benefit patients, tumor-associated blood clones expanded more at 3 weeks.

Sequencing was performed with immunoSEQ multiplex PCR; in TCRdb, only in-frame clones are kept and a portion is missing. The table records just over 50,000 clones, 75% of them present only once. The material sequenced was PBMCs, taken around atezolizumab (anti-PD-L1) treatment. This clonotype was obtained from an older man with urothelial cancer. V usage is TRBV14 and J usage is TRBJ2-3; TRBD1 might be the D (5 bases). CDR3 nucleotide sequence: TGTGCCAGCAGCCAACAGGGCCGGGATACGCAGTATTTT. Translation gives CASSQQGRDTQYF.